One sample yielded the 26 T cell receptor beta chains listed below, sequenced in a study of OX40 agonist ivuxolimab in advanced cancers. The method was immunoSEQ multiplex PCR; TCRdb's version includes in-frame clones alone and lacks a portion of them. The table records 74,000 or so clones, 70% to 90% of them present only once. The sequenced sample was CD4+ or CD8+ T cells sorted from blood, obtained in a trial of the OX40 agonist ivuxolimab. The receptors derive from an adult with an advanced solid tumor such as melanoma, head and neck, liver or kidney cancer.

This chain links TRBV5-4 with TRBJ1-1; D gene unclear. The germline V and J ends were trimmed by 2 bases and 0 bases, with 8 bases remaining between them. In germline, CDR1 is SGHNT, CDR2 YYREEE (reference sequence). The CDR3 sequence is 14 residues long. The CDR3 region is CASSFRDLNTEAFF. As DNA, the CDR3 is TGTGCCAGCAGCTTTAGGGATTTGAACACTGAAGCTTTCTTT.

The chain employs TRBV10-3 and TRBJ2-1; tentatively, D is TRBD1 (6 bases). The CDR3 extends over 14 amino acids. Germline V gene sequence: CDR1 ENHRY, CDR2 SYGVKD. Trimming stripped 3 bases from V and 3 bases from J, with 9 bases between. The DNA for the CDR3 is TGTGCCATCAGTGAAGGGGGTGGCTACAATGAGCAGTTCTTC. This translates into CAISEGGGYNEQFF.

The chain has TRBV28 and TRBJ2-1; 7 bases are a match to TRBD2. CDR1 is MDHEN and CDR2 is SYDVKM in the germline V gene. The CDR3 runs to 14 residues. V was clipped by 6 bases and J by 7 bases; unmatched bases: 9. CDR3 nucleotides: TGTGCCAGCAGCCCACTTTGGGGGGGGAATGAGCAGTTCTTC. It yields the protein CASSPLWGGNEQFF.

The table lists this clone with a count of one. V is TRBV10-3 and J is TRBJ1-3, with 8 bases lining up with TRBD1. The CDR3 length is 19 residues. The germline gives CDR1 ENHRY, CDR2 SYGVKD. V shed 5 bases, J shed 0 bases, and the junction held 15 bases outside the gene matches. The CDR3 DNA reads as TGTGCCATCAGTCCACGGACAGGGTATTCATCGAGCTCTGGAAACACCATATATTTT. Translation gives CAISPRTGYSSSSGNTIYF.

CDR3 DNA: TGTGCCACCAGCCCGCGACAGGGGGCGGATGAGCAGTACTTC. This codes for CATSPRQGADEQYF. The chain couples TRBV15 to TRBJ2-7, with 10 bases identical to TRBD1. The J segment lost 7 bases and the V segment lost 5 bases, leaving 8 bases of the junction unmatched. The length of the CDR3 is 14 residues. Germline V gene lookup returns CDR1 LNHNV and CDR2 YYDKDF (reference sequence).

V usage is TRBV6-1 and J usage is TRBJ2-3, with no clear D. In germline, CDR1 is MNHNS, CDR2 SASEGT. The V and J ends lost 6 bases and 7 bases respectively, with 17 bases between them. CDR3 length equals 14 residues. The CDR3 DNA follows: TGTGCCAGCAGCATGCTTCCGTCAGCATATACGCAGTATTTT. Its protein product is CASSMLPSAYTQYF.

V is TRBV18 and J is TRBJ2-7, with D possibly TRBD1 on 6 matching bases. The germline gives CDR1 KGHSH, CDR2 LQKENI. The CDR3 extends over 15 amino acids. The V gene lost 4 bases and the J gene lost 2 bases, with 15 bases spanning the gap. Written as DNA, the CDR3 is TGTGCCAGCTCACACGCACAGGGCAGAACCTACGAGCAGTACTTC. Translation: CASSHAQGRTYEQYF. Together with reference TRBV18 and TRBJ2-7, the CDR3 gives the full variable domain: NAGVMQNPRHLVRRRGQEARLRCSPMKGHSHVYWYRQLPEEGLKFMVYLQKENIIDESGMPKERFSAEFPKEGPSILRIQQVVRGDSAAYFCASSHAQGRTYEQYFGPGTRLTVT.

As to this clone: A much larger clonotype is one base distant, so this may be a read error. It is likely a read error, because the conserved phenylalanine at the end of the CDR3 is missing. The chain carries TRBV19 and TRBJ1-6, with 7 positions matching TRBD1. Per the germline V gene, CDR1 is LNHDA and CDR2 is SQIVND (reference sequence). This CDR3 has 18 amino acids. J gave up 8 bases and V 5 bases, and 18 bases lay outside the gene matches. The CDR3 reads CASSPLVDRQGRDSPLHL. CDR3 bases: TGTGCCAGTAGTCCATTGGTAGACCGACAGGGAAGAGATTCACCCCTCCACCTT.

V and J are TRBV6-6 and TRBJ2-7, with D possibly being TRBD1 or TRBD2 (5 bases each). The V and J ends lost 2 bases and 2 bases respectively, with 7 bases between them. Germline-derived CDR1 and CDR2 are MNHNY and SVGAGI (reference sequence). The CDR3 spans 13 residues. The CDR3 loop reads CASSYLGPYEQYF. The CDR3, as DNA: TGTGCCAGCAGTTACCTGGGACCCTACGAGCAGTACTTC.

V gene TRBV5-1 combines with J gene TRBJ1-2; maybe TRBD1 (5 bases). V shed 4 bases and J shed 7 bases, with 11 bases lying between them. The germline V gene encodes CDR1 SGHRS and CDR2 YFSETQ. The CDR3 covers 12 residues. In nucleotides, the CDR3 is TGCGCCAGCAGCCCCGAAGGGGCTGGCTACACCTTC. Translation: CASSPEGAGYTF.

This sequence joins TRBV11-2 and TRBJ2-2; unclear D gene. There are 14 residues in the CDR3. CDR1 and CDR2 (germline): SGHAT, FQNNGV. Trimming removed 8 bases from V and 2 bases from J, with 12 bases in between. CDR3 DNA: TGTGCCAGCGCTCCCGGTCCTAACACCGGGGAGCTGTTTTTT. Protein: CASAPGPNTGELFF.

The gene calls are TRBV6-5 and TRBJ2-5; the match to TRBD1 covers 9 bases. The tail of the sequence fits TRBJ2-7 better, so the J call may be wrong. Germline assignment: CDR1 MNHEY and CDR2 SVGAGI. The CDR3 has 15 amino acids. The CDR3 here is CASSPGQGYSYEQYF. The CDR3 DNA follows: TGTGCCAGCAGCCCGGGACAGGGTTACTCCTACGAGCAGTACTTC.

The CDR3 region has the DNA TGTGCCAGCAGTGAAGCGGGCAGGTTCAATCAGCCCCAGCATTTT. Protein product: CASSEAGRFNQPQHF. The rearrangement joins TRBV6-1 to TRBJ1-5; D remains ambiguous. V gave up 0 bases and J gave up 3 bases, with 9 bases separating them. In germline, CDR1 is MNHNS, CDR2 SASEGT. This CDR3 contains 15 residues.

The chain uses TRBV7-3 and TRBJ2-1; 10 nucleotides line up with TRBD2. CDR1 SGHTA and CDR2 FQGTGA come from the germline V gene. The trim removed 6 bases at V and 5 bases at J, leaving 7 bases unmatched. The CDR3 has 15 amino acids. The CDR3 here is CASSLGLAANNEQFF. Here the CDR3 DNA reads TGTGCCAGCAGTCTTGGACTAGCGGCAAACAATGAGCAGTTCTTC.

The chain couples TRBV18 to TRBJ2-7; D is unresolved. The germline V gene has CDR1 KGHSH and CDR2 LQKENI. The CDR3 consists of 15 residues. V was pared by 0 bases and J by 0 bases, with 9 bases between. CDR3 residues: CASSPPGRHSYEQYF. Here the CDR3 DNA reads TGTGCCAGCTCACCACCCGGGCGGCACTCCTACGAGCAGTACTTC.

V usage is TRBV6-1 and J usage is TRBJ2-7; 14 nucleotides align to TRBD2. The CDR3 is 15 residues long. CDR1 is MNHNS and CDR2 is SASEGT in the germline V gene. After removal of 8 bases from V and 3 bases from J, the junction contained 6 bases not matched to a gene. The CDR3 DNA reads TGTGCCAGCGGACGACTAGCGGGAGGGATCTACGAGCAGTACTTC. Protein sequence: CASGRLAGGIYEQYF.

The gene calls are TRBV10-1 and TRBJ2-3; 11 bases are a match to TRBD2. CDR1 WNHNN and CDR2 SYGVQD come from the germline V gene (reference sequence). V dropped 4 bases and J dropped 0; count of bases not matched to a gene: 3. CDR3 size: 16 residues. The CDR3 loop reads CASSGLAGLSTDTQYF. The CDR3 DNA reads TGCGCCAGCAGTGGACTAGCGGGGCTAAGCACAGATACGCAGTATTTT.

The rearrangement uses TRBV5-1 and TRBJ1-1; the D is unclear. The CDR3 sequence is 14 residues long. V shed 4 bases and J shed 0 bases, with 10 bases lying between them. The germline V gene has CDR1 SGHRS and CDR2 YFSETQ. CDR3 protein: CASSPRYLNTEAFF. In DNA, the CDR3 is TGCGCCAGCAGCCCCCGATACTTGAACACTGAAGCTTTCTTT.

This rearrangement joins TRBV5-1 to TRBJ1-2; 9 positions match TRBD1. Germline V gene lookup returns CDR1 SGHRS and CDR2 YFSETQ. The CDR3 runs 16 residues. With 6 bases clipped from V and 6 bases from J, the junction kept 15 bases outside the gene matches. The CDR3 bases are TGCGCCAGCAAAGTAAACCCGGGACAGGGATTTGATGGCTACACCTTC. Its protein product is CASKVNPGQGFDGYTF.

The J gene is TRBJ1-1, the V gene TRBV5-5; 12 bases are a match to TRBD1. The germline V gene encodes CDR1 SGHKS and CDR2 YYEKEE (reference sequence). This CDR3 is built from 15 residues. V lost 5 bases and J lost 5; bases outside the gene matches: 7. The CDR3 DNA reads TGTGCCAGCAGGGAGGGACAGGGGGCAATAACTGAAGCTTTCTTT. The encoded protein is CASREGQGAITEAFF.

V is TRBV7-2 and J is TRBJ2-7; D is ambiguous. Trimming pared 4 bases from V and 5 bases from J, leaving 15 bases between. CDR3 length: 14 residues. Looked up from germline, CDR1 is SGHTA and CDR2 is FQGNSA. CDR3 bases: TGTGCCAGCAGCTCAGACCCCTCATACGACGAGCAGTACTTC. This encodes CASSSDPSYDEQYF.

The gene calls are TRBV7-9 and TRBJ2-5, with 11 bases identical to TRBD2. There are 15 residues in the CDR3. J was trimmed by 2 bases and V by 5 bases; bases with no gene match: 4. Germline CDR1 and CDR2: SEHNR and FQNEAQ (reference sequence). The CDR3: CASSPTSGVQETQYF. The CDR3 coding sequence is TGTGCCAGCAGCCCGACTAGCGGGGTTCAAGAGACCCAGTACTTC. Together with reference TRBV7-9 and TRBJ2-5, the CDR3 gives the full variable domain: DTGVSQNPRHKITKRGQNVTFRCDPISEHNRLYWYRQTLGQGPEFLTYFQNEAQLEKSRLLSDRFSAERPKGSFSTLEIQRTEQGDSAMYLCASSPTSGVQETQYFGPGTRLLVL.

Here the CDR3 DNA reads TGCGCCAGCAGTGAGTCGAGGCTAGCGGAGAACACCGGGGAGCTGTTTTTT. Its translation: CASSESRLAENTGELFF. The rearrangement links TRBV10-1 to TRBJ2-2; 7 bases map to TRBD2. V shed 0 bases, J shed 1 base, and the junction held 5 bases outside the gene matches. Per the germline V gene, CDR1 is WNHNN and CDR2 is SYGVQD (reference sequence). CDR3 length: 17 residues.

CDR3 bases: TGTGCCAGCAGCTTAGAGGGGGGCCCCTACAATGAGCAGTTCTTC. Its protein is CASSLEGGPYNEQFF. The chain couples TRBV7-3 to TRBJ2-1; D assignment may be TRBD1 or TRBD2 (6 bases each). The length of the CDR3 is 15 residues. V was shortened by 2 bases and J by 2 bases, with 10 bases between the two germline ends. Germline-derived CDR1 and CDR2 are SGHTA and FQGTGA.

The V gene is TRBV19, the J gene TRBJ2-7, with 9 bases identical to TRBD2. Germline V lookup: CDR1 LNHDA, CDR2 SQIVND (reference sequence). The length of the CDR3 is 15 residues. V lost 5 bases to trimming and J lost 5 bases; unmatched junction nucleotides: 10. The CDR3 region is CASSVLAGEVNEQYF. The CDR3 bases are TGTGCCAGTAGTGTATTAGCGGGAGAAGTCAACGAGCAGTACTTC. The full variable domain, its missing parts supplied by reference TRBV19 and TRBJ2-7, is DGGITQSPKYLFRKEGQNVTLSCEQNLNHDAMYWYRQDPGQGLRLIYYSQIVNDFQKGDIAEGYSVSREKKESFPLTVTSAQKNPTAFYLCASSVLAGEVNEQYFGPGTRLTVT.

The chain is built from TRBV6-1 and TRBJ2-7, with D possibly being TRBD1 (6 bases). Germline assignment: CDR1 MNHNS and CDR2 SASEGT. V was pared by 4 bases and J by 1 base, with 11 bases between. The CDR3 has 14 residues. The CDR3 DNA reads TGTGCCAGCAGTGCCCAGACAGGATCCTACGAGCAGTACTTC. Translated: CASSAQTGSYEQYF.